Listed here is a single T cell receptor (beta chain). This CDR3 contains 13 residues. The ends were cut back, 1 base at V and 5 bases at J, with 8 bases in the middle. Germline CDR1 is MNHEY and CDR2 is SMNVEV (reference sequence). The record originates from a study of OX40 agonist ivuxolimab in advanced cancers. Method: immunoSEQ multiplex PCR; TCRdb's copy keeps in-frame clones and lacks some. The sample yields some 70,000 clones, 86% seen once. The source material was CD4+ or CD8+ T cells sorted from blood, sampled in a trial of the OX40 agonist ivuxolimab. This sequence joins TRBV27 and TRBJ2-5; TRBD1 might be the D (6 bases). This sequence originates from an adult with an advanced solid tumor such as melanoma, head and neck, liver or kidney cancer. The CDR3 DNA reads TGTGCCAGCAGTTTATTGAGGGGGGAGACCCAGTACTTC. It translates to CASSLLRGETQYF.